This section outlines one T cell receptor (beta chain) sequence together with its context. Its antigen is not known. This sample is part of a study of shared clonotypes between healthy human individuals. Study overall: Each donor contributed plates that comprised three CD4 naive, three CD4 memory, two CD8 naive and one CD8 memory.

CD8 memory combined CD45RO+ cells with CCR7-negative CD45RA+ TemRA cells. Study-wide results and caveats: Limitation of the genetic and exposure-history diversity represented came from the few donors. Among non-shared clonotypes, generation probabilities were lower than among those shared by all four donors.

Here immunoSEQ multiplex PCR was the method, and the copy in TCRdb shows in-frame clones only, minus some. The table lists under 350,000 clones, around 86% of them singletons. This TCR was recovered from a man aged 18 to 30 in good health. Sequenced input: memory CD8+ T cells sorted from blood. Subset described: CD45RO+ cells pooled with CCR7-negative TemRA cells.

The CDR3 bases are TGTGCCATAAATGACAGGGAGAGCGAGCAGTACTTC. Translating it yields CAINDRESEQYF. The chain carries TRBV10-3 and TRBJ2-7; 7 bases are shared with TRBD1. Germline assignment: CDR1 ENHRY and CDR2 SYGVKD. The CDR3 covers 12 residues. With 9 bases clipped from V and 6 bases from J, the junction kept 8 bases outside the gene matches.